The 18 T cell receptor beta chains listed next were all sequenced from one sample in a study of somatic mutations in cytotoxic T cells in rheumatoid arthritis. Profiled with immunoSEQ multiplex PCR; TCRdb holds only in-frame clones, not every one. Altogether about 14,000 clones are present, over 80% being singletons, with the ten largest covering approximately 18%. The sample was CD4+ T cells sorted from blood. The receptors come from a man between 65 and 79 years old with rheumatoid arthritis.

The V gene is TRBV6-5, the J gene TRBJ2-3; 7 bases match TRBD2. The CDR3 extends over 14 amino acids. From germline, CDR1 is MNHEY and CDR2 SVGAGI. V shed 8 bases, J shed 2 bases, and the junction held 7 bases outside the gene matches. The CDR3 here is CASRRLAITDTQYF. CDR3 in DNA: TGTGCCAGCCGCCGACTAGCTATCACAGATACGCAGTATTTT.

The V gene is TRBV7-9, the J gene TRBJ1-5; D possibly corresponds to TRBD1 (5 bases). V was shortened by 5 bases and J by 5 bases, with 10 bases between the two germline ends. The V gene's germline CDR1 is SEHNR and CDR2 FQNEAQ (reference sequence). This CDR3 region has 13 residues. In DNA form, the CDR3 reads TGTGCCAGCAGCCAGGGTAGTGATCAGCCCCAGCATTTT. Protein: CASSQGSDQPQHF.

This sequence joins TRBV28 and TRBJ2-3; weak D call: TRBD2 (6 bases). Germline CDR1 MDHEN, CDR2 SYDVKM. The CDR3 length is 16 residues. Trimming left V 3 bases short and J 0 bases short, with 13 bases between. CDR3: CASSFGGIISTDTQYF. CDR3 in DNA: TGTGCCAGCAGTTTCGGGGGAATCATTAGCACAGATACGCAGTATTTT.

The rearrangement uses TRBV11-1 and TRBJ2-7, with TRBD1 matching over 8 bases. This CDR3 has 15 residues. The germline gives CDR1 SGHAT, CDR2 FQDESV (reference sequence). The junction had 6 bases not matched to a gene; V was cut back by 3 bases and J by 2 bases. CDR3 residues: CASSFFGQGPYEQYF. The CDR3, as DNA: TGTGCCAGCAGCTTCTTCGGACAGGGACCCTACGAGCAGTACTTC.

The chain recombines TRBV25-1 with TRBJ2-5; 15 bases are a match to TRBD2. Germline CDR1 is MGHDK and CDR2 is SYGVNS. Trimming took 2 bases from V and 6 from J; bases not matched to a gene: 7. The CDR3 length is 17 residues. CDR3 sequence (DNA): TGTGCCAGCAGTGAAACGTCCGGGACTAGCGGGAGGAAGACCCAGTACTTC. Encoded protein: CASSETSGTSGRKTQYF. Full variable domain (missing parts from reference TRBV25-1 and TRBJ2-5): EADIYQTPRYLVIGTGKKITLECSQTMGHDKMYWYQQDPGMELHLIHYSYGVNSTEKGDLSSESTVSRIRTEHFPLTLESARPSHTSQYLCASSETSGTSGRKTQYFGPGTRLLVL.

This clone was counted once. The CDR3 DNA sequence: TGTGCCATCAGTGAGTCCTTGGGGATGGGACAGGGTGACTACGAGCAGTACTTC. Residues: CAISESLGMGQGDYEQYF. This chain links TRBV10-3 with TRBJ2-7; 9 bases are shared with TRBD1. After removal of 0 bases from V and 3 bases from J, the junction contained 12 bases not matched to a gene. CDR3 length: 18 amino acids. Germline CDR1 and CDR2: ENHRY and SYGVKD.

The chain carries TRBV30 and TRBJ1-2; a possible D gene is TRBD1 (5 bases). Trimming cost V 0 bases and J 4 bases, with 12 bases left between them. This CDR3 is 14 amino acids long. Germline-derived CDR1 and CDR2 are GTSNPN and SVGIG (reference sequence). The CDR3 nucleotides are TGTGCCTGGAGTGTTCGCTCAGGGCTCTATGGCTACACCTTC. Its translation is CAWSVRSGLYGYTF.

The chain uses TRBV19 and TRBJ2-1; 10 nucleotides line up with TRBD1. The CDR3 extends over 16 amino acids. V was pared by 6 bases and J by 8 bases, with 13 bases of the junction left unmatched. From germline, CDR1 is LNHDA and CDR2 SQIVND (reference sequence). This chain's CDR3 is CASSSDSGTGAYEQFF. The DNA of the CDR3 is TGTGCCAGTAGCTCCGATTCCGGGACAGGGGCGTATGAGCAGTTCTTC.

This clone has just a few counts. The gene calls are TRBV6-6 and TRBJ2-7; D perhaps matches TRBD2 (6 bases). The V end was cut by 6 bases, the J end by 4 bases, with 19 bases between. Per the germline V gene, CDR1 is MNHNY and CDR2 is SVGAGI (reference sequence). The CDR3 consists of 15 residues. As DNA, the CDR3 is TGTGCCAGCAGACTAGACGGGACTCCTGTTTACGAGCAGTACTTC. Translating it yields CASRLDGTPVYEQYF.

The rearrangement uses TRBV10-3 and TRBJ1-3; D remains unclear. Germline lookup yields CDR1 ENHRY and CDR2 SYGVKD. Deletions cut 3 bases from V and 5 bases from J, with 14 bases between. CDR3 size: 15 residues. CDR3 coding DNA: TGTGCCATCAGTGATAGTAGAGGGTTGAGAAACACCATATATTTT. It codes for CAISDSRGLRNTIYF.

The chain couples TRBV19 to TRBJ1-4; D is undetermined. The CDR3 runs to 16 residues. Deletions cut 3 bases from V and 0 bases from J, with 11 bases between. CDR1 and CDR2 from the germline V gene are LNHDA and SQIVND (reference sequence). CDR3 bases: TGTGCCAGTAGTATCTCAAGGCAGGCAACTAATGAAAAACTGTTTTTT. Its translation is CASSISRQATNEKLFF.

The table lists this clone with a few counts. CDR3 DNA sequence: TGTGCCTGGCTTCCAGGAGGGCGCCCAGACACCGGGGAGCTGTTTTTT. Protein product: CAWLPGGRPDTGELFF. This sequence joins TRBV30 and TRBJ2-2; tentatively, D is TRBD2 (6 bases). The CDR3 consists of 16 residues. V lost 5 bases and J 3 bases, leaving 19 bases between the germline ends. The germline V gene has CDR1 GTSNPN and CDR2 SVGIG (reference sequence). The whole variable domain, filled in from reference TRBV30 and TRBJ2-2, reads SQTIHQWPATLVQPVGSPLSLECTVEGTSNPNLYWYRQAAGRGLQLLFYSVGIGQISSEVPQNLSASRPQDRQFILSSKKLLLSDSGFYLCAWLPGGRPDTGELFFGEGSRLTVL.

The chain uses TRBV6-1 and TRBJ2-7; D perhaps matches TRBD1 (6 bases). V was clipped by 10 bases and J by 2 bases, with 15 bases between them. This CDR3 region has 13 residues. Germline assignment: CDR1 MNHNS and CDR2 SASEGT. CDR3 loop: CATRQGFPYEQYF. In DNA form, the CDR3 reads TGTGCCACCCGGCAGGGGTTCCCCTACGAGCAGTACTTC.

This clone was detected only once. The rearrangement uses TRBV11-2 and TRBJ2-7; weak D call: TRBD2 (7 bases). V lost 2 bases and J 6 bases, leaving 14 bases between the germline ends. Germline V gene sequence: CDR1 SGHAT, CDR2 FQNNGV. The CDR3 sequence is 14 residues long. This CDR3 is CASSLRGAGFEQYF. Here the CDR3 DNA reads TGTGCCAGCAGCTTACGGGGGGCAGGGTTCGAGCAGTACTTC.

The chain combines TRBV5-1 with TRBJ1-5; D remains ambiguous. The germline gives CDR1 SGHRS, CDR2 YFSETQ. The V gene lost 2 bases and the J gene lost 6 bases, with 15 bases spanning the gap. The CDR3 spans 15 residues. CDR3 in amino acids: CASSFNALAGQPQHF. CDR3 sequence (DNA): TGCGCCAGCAGCTTTAATGCTCTTGCGGGTCAGCCCCAGCATTTT.

V usage is TRBV4-1 and J usage is TRBJ2-1; D might be TRBD1 (6 bases). This CDR3 contains 17 residues. Trimming removed 3 bases from V and 2 bases from J, with 17 bases in between. Germline CDR1 MGHRA, CDR2 YSYEKL. CDR3 in DNA: TGCGCCAGCAGCCAGGAGACAGGTCCAAAGCCCTACAATGAGCAGTTCTTC. It codes for CASSQETGPKPYNEQFF.

V is TRBV7-2 and J is TRBJ2-5; 8 nucleotides agree with TRBD2. V dropped 5 bases and J dropped 2; count of bases not matched to a gene: 10. The CDR3 consists of 16 residues. Looked up from germline, CDR1 is SGHTA and CDR2 is FQGNSA. The CDR3, as DNA: TGTGCCAGCAGCCCACCCGGGACTAGGCGACAAGAGACCCAGTACTTC. This encodes CASSPPGTRRQETQYF.

J is TRBJ1-2 and V is TRBV12-1; the table calls TRBD1, which could not be checked here. TRBV12-1 is flagged as a pseudogene. The CDR3 has 14 residues. The CDR3 DNA sequence: TGTGCCAGCAGCCCGCGACAGGGTAACTATGGCTACACCTTC. Translated: CASSPRQGNYGYTF.